The TCR beta chain described here comes from a study of CD8 T cells in ankylosing spondylitis. Study-level findings and limits: Characteristic, it appeared, of ankylosing spondylitis blood was a TCR beta motif of several highly homologous variants.

The V end lost 2 bases, the J end lost 3 bases, and 11 bases lay between the germline ends. This CDR3 contains 14 residues. Germline V gene data show CDR1 as SGHDT and CDR2 as YYEEEE. TCRdb fed the 5' RACE reads into MiXCR, producing one record per CDR3 protein. The sample has about 160,000 distinct CDR3 sequences, around 45% seen once; the top ten hold roughly 15%. Details on this clonotype: Its antigen is not known.

Material: synovial fluid, either unsorted or a sorted T cell fraction (not recorded which). This rearrangement joins TRBV5-6 to TRBJ1-1; maybe TRBD1 (5 bases). This clonotype was obtained from a male donor with ankylosing spondylitis. Here the CDR3 reads CASSFQGLYTEAFF. The CDR3 bases are TGTGCCAGCAGCTTTCAGGGACTCTACACTGAAGCTTTCTTT.